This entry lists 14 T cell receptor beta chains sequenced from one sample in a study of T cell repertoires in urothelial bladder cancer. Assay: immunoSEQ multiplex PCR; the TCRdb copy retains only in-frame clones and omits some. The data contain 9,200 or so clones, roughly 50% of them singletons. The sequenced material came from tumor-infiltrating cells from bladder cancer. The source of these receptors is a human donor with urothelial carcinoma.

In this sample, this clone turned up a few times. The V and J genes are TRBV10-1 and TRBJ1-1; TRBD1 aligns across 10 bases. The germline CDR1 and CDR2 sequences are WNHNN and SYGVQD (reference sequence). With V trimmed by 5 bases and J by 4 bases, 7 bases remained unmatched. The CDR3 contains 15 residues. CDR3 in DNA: TGCGCCAGCAGTTCCGGGACAGGGGCTTCCACTGAAGCTTTCTTT. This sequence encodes CASSSGTGASTEAFF.

CDR3 in amino acids: CASSRGLLATGELFF. The DNA for the CDR3 is TGTGCCAGCAGTCGAGGTCTGCTAGCAACCGGGGAGCTGTTTTTT. The chain recombines TRBV27 with TRBJ2-2; D is possibly TRBD2 (5 bases). CDR3 size: 15 residues. V was clipped by 5 bases and J by 5 bases, with 15 bases between them. Germline assignment: CDR1 MNHEY and CDR2 SMNVEV (reference sequence).

The DNA of the CDR3 is TGTGCCAGCAGCTTGGAGCGGGGGCGGACCACCGGGGAGCTGTTTTTT. Amino acids: CASSLERGRTTGELFF. The rearrangement uses TRBV4-2 and TRBJ2-2, with 8 bases identical to TRBD2. In germline, CDR1 is LGHNA, CDR2 YNFKEQ. With V trimmed by 5 bases and J by 4 bases, 9 bases remained unmatched. There are 16 residues in the CDR3.

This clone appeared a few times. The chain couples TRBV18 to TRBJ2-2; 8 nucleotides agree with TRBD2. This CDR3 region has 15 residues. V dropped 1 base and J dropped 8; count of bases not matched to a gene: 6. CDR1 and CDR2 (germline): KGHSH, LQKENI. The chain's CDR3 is CASSPLVSGGGELFF. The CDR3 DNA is TGTGCCAGCTCACCACTCGTCAGCGGGGGAGGGGAGCTGTTTTTT.

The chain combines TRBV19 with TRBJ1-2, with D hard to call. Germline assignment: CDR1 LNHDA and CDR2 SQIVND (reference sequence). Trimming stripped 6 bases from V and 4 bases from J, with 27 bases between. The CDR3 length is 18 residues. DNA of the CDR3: TGTGCCAGTAGACTTCTTTACAAGGACCGCGTCGGCTTCTATGGCTACACCTTC. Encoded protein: CASRLLYKDRVGFYGYTF.

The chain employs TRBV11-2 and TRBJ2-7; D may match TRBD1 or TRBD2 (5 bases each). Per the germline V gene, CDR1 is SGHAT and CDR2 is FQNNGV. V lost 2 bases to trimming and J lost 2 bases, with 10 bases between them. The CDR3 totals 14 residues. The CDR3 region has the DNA TGTGCCAGCAGCTTAAGGACGGGACCCTACGAGCAGTACTTC. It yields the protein CASSLRTGPYEQYF.

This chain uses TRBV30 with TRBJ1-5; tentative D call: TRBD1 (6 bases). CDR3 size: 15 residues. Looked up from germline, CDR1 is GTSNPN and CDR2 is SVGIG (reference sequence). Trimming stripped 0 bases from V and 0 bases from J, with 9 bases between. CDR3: CAWSVQGYSNQPQHF. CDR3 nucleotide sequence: TGTGCCTGGAGTGTACAGGGATATAGCAATCAGCCCCAGCATTTT.

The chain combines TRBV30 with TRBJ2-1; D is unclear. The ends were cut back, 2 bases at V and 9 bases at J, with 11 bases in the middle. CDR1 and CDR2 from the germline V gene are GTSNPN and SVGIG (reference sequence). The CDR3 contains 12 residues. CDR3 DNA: TGTGCCTGGAGTCCAACTACGGTTGAGCAGTTCTTC. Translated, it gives CAWSPTTVEQFF.

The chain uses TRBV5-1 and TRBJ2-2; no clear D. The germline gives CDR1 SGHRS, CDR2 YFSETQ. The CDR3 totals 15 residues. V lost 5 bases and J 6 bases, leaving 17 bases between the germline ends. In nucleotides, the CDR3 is TGCGCCAGCAGTGGTTCGGGCTACCGCTCCGGGGAGCTGTTTTTT. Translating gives CASSGSGYRSGELFF.

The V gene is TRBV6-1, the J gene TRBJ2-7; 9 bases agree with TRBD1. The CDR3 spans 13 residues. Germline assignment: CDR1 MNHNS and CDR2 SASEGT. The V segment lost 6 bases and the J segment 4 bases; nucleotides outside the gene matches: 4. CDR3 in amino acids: CASRGTGIYEQYF. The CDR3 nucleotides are TGTGCCAGCAGAGGGACAGGGATATACGAGCAGTACTTC.

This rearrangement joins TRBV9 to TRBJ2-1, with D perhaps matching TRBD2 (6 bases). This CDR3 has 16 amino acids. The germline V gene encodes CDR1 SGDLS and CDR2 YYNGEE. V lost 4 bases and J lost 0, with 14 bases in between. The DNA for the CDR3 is TGTGCCAGCAGCCTTAGGAGGGAGAGCTCCTACAATGAGCAGTTCTTC. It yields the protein CASSLRRESSYNEQFF.

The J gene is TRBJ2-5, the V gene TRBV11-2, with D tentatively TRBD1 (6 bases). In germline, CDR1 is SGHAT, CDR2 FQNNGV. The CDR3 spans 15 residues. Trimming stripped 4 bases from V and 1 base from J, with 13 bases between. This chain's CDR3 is CASSSYSTGQETQYF. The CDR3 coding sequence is TGTGCCAGCAGCTCCTATTCGACAGGCCAAGAGACCCAGTACTTC.

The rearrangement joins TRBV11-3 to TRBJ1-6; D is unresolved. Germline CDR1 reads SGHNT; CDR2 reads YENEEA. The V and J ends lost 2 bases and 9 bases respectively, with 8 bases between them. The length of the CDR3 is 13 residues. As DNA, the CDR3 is TGTGCCAGCAGCTTACTGACCTCTTCACCCCTCCACTTT. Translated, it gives CASSLLTSSPLHF.

CDR3 sequence (DNA): TGTGCCAGCGGGTTTAGCTCCTACGAGCAGTACTTC. Protein product: CASGFSSYEQYF. This chain joins TRBV2 and TRBJ2-7; the D is unclear. Germline CDR1 is SNHLY and CDR2 is FYNNEI. V was clipped by 8 bases and J by 0 bases, with 8 bases between them. CDR3 length: 12 residues.